This passage covers 21 T cell receptor beta chains from one sample sequenced in a study of blood T cell repertoires in COVID-19. The table came from immunoSEQ multiplex PCR; TCRdb's copy has only in-frame clones and leaves some out. The sample shows approximately 150,000 clones, over 80% of them seen only once. The sample taken for sequencing was PBMCs or T cells enriched from blood (not recorded which). These receptors all come from a man aged 65 to 85 who had been exposed to COVID-19.

The genes are TRBV11-2 and TRBJ2-7; D gene unclear. Per the germline V gene, CDR1 is SGHAT and CDR2 is FQNNGV. Trimming left V 9 bases short and J 1 base short, with 16 bases between. CDR3 size: 14 residues. CDR3 protein: CASSSQVQSYEQYF. CDR3 bases: TGTGCCAGTTCTTCGCAGGTACAATCCTACGAGCAGTACTTC.

This chain links TRBV7-2 with TRBJ2-7; 8 nucleotides align to TRBD1. Looked up from germline, CDR1 is SGHTA and CDR2 is FQGNSA. The CDR3 is 16 residues long. The trim removed 6 bases at V and 2 bases at J, leaving 12 bases unmatched. The CDR3 DNA sequence: TGTGCCAGCAGTCTACAGGGGGGCACTCTTCCCTACGAGCAGTACTTC. This gives the protein CASSLQGGTLPYEQYF.

The sample holds one count of this clone. The J gene is TRBJ1-5, the V gene TRBV29-1; no reliable D call. V lost 4 bases and J 0 bases, leaving 7 bases between the germline ends. The germline gives CDR1 SQVTM, CDR2 ANQGSEA. The CDR3 is 13 amino acids. The DNA for the CDR3 is TGCAGCGTTGCAGGTTATAGCAATCAGCCCCAGCATTTT. It encodes CSVAGYSNQPQHF.

The genes are TRBV6-2 or TRBV6-3 and TRBJ1-2; D gene uncertain. The CDR3 spans 14 residues. V was shortened by 3 bases and J by 3 bases, with 11 bases between the two germline ends. Looked up from germline, CDR1 is MNHEY and CDR2 is SVGEGT. CDR3 bases: TGTGCCAGCAGTTATGGGAAGAGGGACTATGGCTACACCTTC. Translated, it gives CASSYGKRDYGYTF.

V and J are TRBV5-1 and TRBJ2-1, with D uncertain. V was clipped by 0 bases and J by 6 bases, with 13 bases between them. CDR1 is SGHRS and CDR2 is YFSETQ in the germline V gene. The length of the CDR3 is 15 residues. For the CDR3, the DNA is TGCGCCAGCAGCTTGGAAGTGACTCCCTCCAATGAGCAGTTCTTC. This encodes CASSLEVTPSNEQFF.

V and J are TRBV18 and TRBJ1-5; the D is unclear. Germline V CDR1 and CDR2: KGHSH, LQKENI. V lost 3 bases, J lost 0 bases, and 15 bases lay in between. The CDR3 has 17 residues. This chain's CDR3 is CASSPENRLTSNQPQHF. The CDR3 coding sequence is TGTGCCAGCTCACCGGAGAATCGCCTAACTAGCAATCAGCCCCAGCATTTT. Supplemented by reference TRBV18 and TRBJ1-5, the full variable domain reads NAGVMQNPRHLVRRRGQEARLRCSPMKGHSHVYWYRQLPEEGLKFMVYLQKENIIDESGMPKERFSAEFPKEGPSILRIQQVVRGDSAAYFCASSPENRLTSNQPQHFGDGTRLSIL.

The chain is built from TRBV27 and TRBJ1-5, with a weak D call TRBD1 (6 bases). The CDR3 spans 15 residues. Germline loops: CDR1 MNHEY, CDR2 SMNVEV (reference sequence). V lost 6 bases to trimming and J lost 6 bases, with 18 bases between them. Here the CDR3 reads CASRGFGQGSQPQHF. CDR3 coding DNA: TGTGCCAGCAGGGGGTTTGGGCAGGGGAGTCAGCCCCAGCATTTT.

The chain carries TRBV19 and TRBJ2-2; TRBD2 might be the D (5 bases). V was trimmed by 6 bases and J by 0 bases, leaving 17 bases between them. The CDR3 length is 17 residues. Germline V gene sequence: CDR1 LNHDA, CDR2 SQIVND (reference sequence). CDR3 DNA sequence: TGTGCCAGTAGCCCAACACCGGGGTTCGCGAACACCGGGGAGCTGTTTTTT. Translating it yields CASSPTPGFANTGELFF.

The chain employs TRBV3-1 (or the pseudogene TRBV3-2) and TRBJ1-5, with D possibly TRBD1 on 6 matching bases. Trimming cost V 0 bases and J 3 bases, with 9 bases left between them. CDR3 length equals 15 residues. Germline V gene sequence: CDR1 LGHDT, CDR2 YNNKEL (reference sequence). This CDR3 reads CASSQEVGANQPQHF. The CDR3 DNA is TGTGCCAGCAGCCAAGAGGTGGGGGCCAATCAGCCCCAGCATTTT.

The genes are TRBV6-5 and TRBJ1-1; 9 bases line up with TRBD1. The CDR3 consists of 14 residues. Germline trimming cut 2 bases from V and 2 bases from J; bases unmatched to any gene: 0. Per the germline V gene, CDR1 is MNHEY and CDR2 is SVGAGI. CDR3 residues: CASSYTGGNTEAFF. The CDR3 DNA is TGTGCCAGCAGTTACACAGGGGGCAACACTGAAGCTTTCTTT.

This chain joins TRBV29-1 and TRBJ2-4, with D perhaps TRBD1 (5 bases). Germline CDR1 reads SQVTM; CDR2 reads ANQGSEA. The CDR3 extends over 12 amino acids. Deletions cut 6 bases from V and 6 bases from J, with 12 bases between. The CDR3 protein is CSVILGVNIQYF. The CDR3 DNA sequence: TGCAGCGTCATCTTAGGGGTAAACATTCAGTACTTC.

CDR3 protein: CATRGGAAYNEQFF. The CDR3 DNA reads as TGTGCCACCAGGGGGGGAGCGGCCTACAATGAGCAGTTCTTC. The chain recombines TRBV24-1 with TRBJ2-1, with D tentatively TRBD2 (6 bases). V was trimmed by 7 bases and J by 2 bases, leaving 11 bases between them. The germline V gene has CDR1 KGHDR and CDR2 SFDVKD. The CDR3 loop spans 14 amino acids.

There are a few counts of this clone. The rearrangement joins TRBV4-3 to TRBJ1-4, with 9 bases identical to TRBD1. Looked up from germline, CDR1 is LGHNA and CDR2 is YSLEER. V lost 0 bases and J lost 7; bases outside the gene matches: 6. CDR3 length: 16 residues. The CDR3 bases are TGCGCCAGCAGCCAAGACACAGGGGGCGGAGGTGAAAAACTGTTTTTT. Encoded protein: CASSQDTGGGGEKLFF.

The rearrangement links TRBV28 to TRBJ1-5; D remains unclear. The CDR3 loop spans 13 amino acids. Germline CDR1 and CDR2: MDHEN and SYDVKM. The V end lost 3 bases, the J end lost 3 bases, and 6 bases lay between the germline ends. DNA of the CDR3: TGTGCCAGCAGTTTTTCAGACAATCAGCCCCAGCATTTT. This gives the protein CASSFSDNQPQHF.

The rearrangement uses TRBV7-2 and TRBJ1-1; TRBD1 matches at 10 bases. The V gene end was trimmed by 1 base and the J gene end by 6 bases; junction bases not matched to a gene: 2. CDR3 length equals 14 residues. CDR1 is SGHTA and CDR2 is FQGNSA in the germline V gene. The CDR3 loop reads CASSLGGTGAEAFF. The CDR3 region has the DNA TGTGCCAGCAGCTTAGGGGGGACAGGGGCTGAAGCTTTCTTT. Variable domain in full (rest from reference TRBV7-2 and TRBJ1-1): GAGVSQSPSNKVTEKGKDVELRCDPISGHTALYWYRQSLGQGLEFLIYFQGNSAPDKSGLPSDRFSAERTGGSVSTLTIQRTQQEDSAVYLCASSLGGTGAEAFFGQGTRLTVV.

The chain combines TRBV2 with TRBJ2-7; the D gene is possibly TRBD2 (6 bases). The CDR3 is made up of 15 amino acids. Trimming removed 6 bases from V and 2 bases from J, with 17 bases in between. The V gene's germline CDR1 is SNHLY and CDR2 FYNNEI. CDR3 in amino acids: CASRAGGPGAYEQYF. CDR3 nucleotide sequence: TGTGCCAGCAGGGCCGGAGGGCCCGGGGCCTACGAGCAGTACTTC.

This chain connects TRBV18 to TRBJ2-7, with D possibly matching TRBD1 (7 bases). The CDR3 covers 13 residues. The germline V gene has CDR1 KGHSH and CDR2 LQKENI. With 3 bases removed from V and 5 bases from J, the gap between germline ends came to 11 bases. The CDR3 protein is CASSPRGVHEQYF. CDR3 nucleotides: TGTGCCAGCTCACCCAGGGGGGTCCACGAGCAGTACTTC.

V gene TRBV20-1 combines with J gene TRBJ1-2; D is undetermined. Trimming left V 5 bases short and J 8 bases short, with 3 bases between. Germline V gene sequence: CDR1 DFQATT, CDR2 SNEGSKA (reference sequence). The CDR3 has 8 residues. DNA for the CDR3: TGCAGTGCTGGCGGCTACACCTTC. Translated: CSAGGYTF.

This clone was observed at least ten times. V usage is TRBV5-1 and J usage is TRBJ2-6; 7 bases agree with TRBD1. This CDR3 region has 18 residues. V dropped 4 bases and J dropped 0; count of bases not matched to a gene: 10. Germline V CDR1 and CDR2: SGHRS, YFSETQ. CDR3 DNA: TGCGCCAGCAGCACACCGGGACAGAAAGACTCTGGGGCCAACGTCCTGACTTTC. It encodes CASSTPGQKDSGANVLTF.

The chain joins TRBV6-4 to TRBJ1-1, with a weak D call TRBD1 (5 bases). The CDR3 is 15 residues long. Trimming pared 2 bases from V and 4 bases from J, leaving 14 bases between. Germline V gene lookup returns CDR1 MRHNA and CDR2 SNTAGT. The CDR3 DNA reads TGTGCCAGCAGTGACCCCAGGGTTTCCCCCACTGAAGCTTTCTTT. Translating gives CASSDPRVSPTEAFF.

This chain connects TRBV5-4 to TRBJ2-2, with D uncertain. The V end was cut by 0 bases, the J end by 5 bases, with 5 bases between. CDR1 is SGHNT and CDR2 is YYREEE in the germline V gene (reference sequence). The CDR3 is made up of 13 amino acids. The CDR3 loop reads CASSLGETGELFF. The CDR3 DNA is TGTGCCAGCAGCTTGGGCGAAACCGGGGAGCTGTTTTTT.